This entry describes one TCR beta chain. Its target is not known. Time point reported: cycle 4 day 1 (C4D1), after 6 weeks of nivolumab. Each and every patient relapsed after autologous stem cell transplantation, and patients got differing brentuximab vedotin exposure. Measured with immunoSEQ multiplex PCR; TCRdb has only the in-frame clones, and not every one. Found here are approximately 39,000 clones, 70% to 80% of them singletons; the top ten hold approximately 9.4%. The sample originates from a study of PD-1 blockade in classical Hodgkin lymphoma. The CDR3 is 12 amino acids. V lost 7 bases, J lost 6 bases, and 10 bases lay in between. The V gene's germline CDR1 is MDHEN and CDR2 SYDVKM. Study conclusions and caveats: Complete responders matched newly diagnosed patients in baseline diversity. Nivolumab initiation under 1 year post-ASCT meant exclusion.

This specimen was peripheral blood mononuclear cells (PBMCs), taken before the fourth cycle of nivolumab. The chain recombines TRBV28 with TRBJ2-1; unclear D gene. The sequence derives from a human donor with classical Hodgkin lymphoma. CDR3 DNA: TGTGCCAGCACCTCCTGGAGCAATGAGCAGTTCTTC. This encodes CASTSWSNEQFF.